Listed here are 17 T cell receptor beta chains from one sample, sequenced in a study of blood T cell repertoires in COVID-19. Libraries were prepared by immunoSEQ multiplex PCR; TCRdb keeps only in-frame clonotypes and omits some of them. Of under 550,000 clones listed, roughly 90% are singletons. Input material: peripheral blood. The receptors derive from a man younger than 35 with COVID-19, enrolled during active disease.

For this clone: Other DNA sequences in this specimen translate into the identical CDR3. The chain uses TRBV30 and TRBJ2-5; D gene ambiguous. Germline-derived CDR1 and CDR2 are GTSNPN and SVGIG (reference sequence). Between the trimmed V and J ends, which lost 0 bases and 4 bases, there was a span of 3 bases. The CDR3 is made up of 11 amino acids. The CDR3 sequence: CAWSVLETQYF. In DNA form, the CDR3 reads TGTGCCTGGAGTGTACTAGAGACCCAGTACTTC.

The V gene is TRBV10-3, the J gene TRBJ2-3; D is ambiguous. Germline V lookup: CDR1 ENHRY, CDR2 SYGVKD. The CDR3 covers 13 residues. V lost 4 bases and J lost 0, with 5 bases in between. CDR3 DNA sequence: TGTGCCATCAGTGTGACTAGCACAGATACGCAGTATTTT. Its protein is CAISVTSTDTQYF.

V usage is TRBV2 and J usage is TRBJ2-5, with D tentatively TRBD2 (5 bases). CDR3 size: 13 residues. Germline-derived CDR1 and CDR2 are SNHLY and FYNNEI. The V gene lost 8 bases and the J gene lost 7 bases, with 17 bases spanning the gap. The CDR3 reads CASGRLNRGTQYF. The DNA of the CDR3 is TGTGCCAGCGGGCGGCTGAATCGGGGGACCCAGTACTTC.

The rearrangement joins TRBV10-2 to TRBJ2-2; D unclear. CDR3 size: 12 residues. Deletions cut 3 bases from V and 7 bases from J, with 6 bases between. CDR1 is WSHSY, CDR2 SAAADI, per germline. The CDR3 DNA sequence: TGCGCCAGCAGTGACGGTGGCGGGGAGCTGTTTTTT. Its translation is CASSDGGGELFF.

The chain uses TRBV2 and TRBJ2-2; 11 bases align to TRBD2. Germline assignment: CDR1 SNHLY and CDR2 FYNNEI. The CDR3 runs 15 residues. The J segment lost 3 bases and the V segment lost 6 bases, leaving 3 bases of the junction unmatched. CDR3: CASRGLAGDTGELFF. In nucleotides, the CDR3 is TGTGCCAGCAGAGGACTAGCGGGTGACACCGGGGAGCTGTTTTTT.

The gene calls are TRBV30 and TRBJ2-7, with TRBD2 identical over 7 bases. This CDR3 is built from 13 residues. V lost 5 bases to trimming and J lost 4 bases; unmatched junction nucleotides: 8. Germline values: CDR1 GTSNPN, CDR2 SVGIG (reference sequence). DNA of the CDR3: TGTGCCTGGGGACTAGGTTCCTCATACGAGCAGTACTTC. Translation gives CAWGLGSSYEQYF.

The gene calls are TRBV19 and TRBJ1-2, with D uncertain. Germline assignment: CDR1 LNHDA and CDR2 SQIVND (reference sequence). V was clipped by 4 bases and J by 4 bases, with 13 bases between them. The CDR3 sequence is 14 residues long. DNA for the CDR3: TGTGCCAGTAGTAGTCAACAGCCCCCCTATGGCTACACCTTC. Its protein is CASSSQQPPYGYTF.

The chain uses TRBV12-3 or TRBV12-4 and TRBJ2-3; D is possibly TRBD2 (6 bases). CDR3 length equals 12 residues. The germline V and J ends were trimmed by 7 bases and 4 bases, with 9 bases remaining between them. The CDR3 nucleotides are TGTGCCAGCACCTCGGGGGCAGATACGCAGTATTTT. Translating gives CASTSGADTQYF.

V usage is TRBV27 and J usage is TRBJ2-5; the match to TRBD1 covers 8 bases. This CDR3 has 16 amino acids. The germline gives CDR1 MNHEY, CDR2 SMNVEV (reference sequence). The V segment lost 5 bases and the J segment 6 bases; nucleotides outside the gene matches: 14. The CDR3 coding sequence is TGTGCCAGCAGTCCTCGTCCCGGGACAGGCATACAGACCCAGTACTTC. Its protein is CASSPRPGTGIQTQYF.

Details on this clone: A read error may produce the germline difference seen at one junction end. The chain links TRBV3-1 (or the pseudogene TRBV3-2) to TRBJ2-7; tentatively, D is TRBD2 (5 bases). CDR1 is LGHDT, CDR2 YNNKEL, per germline (reference sequence). The length of the CDR3 is 14 residues. CDR3 in DNA: TGTGCCAGCAGCCAAGCGGCTAGCTCCCACGAGCAGTACTTC. Encoded protein: CASSQAASSHEQYF.

The chain employs TRBV5-1 and TRBJ2-3; D unresolved. Germline lookup yields CDR1 SGHRS and CDR2 YFSETQ. The CDR3 has 15 residues. The ends were cut back, 2 bases at V and 0 bases at J, with 10 bases in the middle. The CDR3 nucleotides read TGCGCCAGCAGCTTTGTGGCGGCTAGCACAGATACGCAGTATTTT. Translation gives CASSFVAASTDTQYF.

This clone was observed once. V usage is TRBV2 and J usage is TRBJ1-4; D not resolved. The V gene lost 7 bases and the J gene lost 0 bases, with 9 bases spanning the gap. Germline V gene sequence: CDR1 SNHLY, CDR2 FYNNEI. CDR3 length equals 14 residues. CDR3 sequence: CASKSDATNEKLFF. The CDR3 DNA is TGTGCCAGCAAAAGCGATGCAACTAATGAAAAACTGTTTTTT.

This chain uses TRBV30 with TRBJ1-5; 7 bases align to TRBD1. V lost 2 bases and J lost 2; bases outside the gene matches: 3. Per the germline V gene, CDR1 is GTSNPN and CDR2 is SVGIG (reference sequence). This CDR3 contains 14 residues. CDR3 protein: CAWSITGGNQPQHF. CDR3 nucleotides: TGTGCCTGGAGTATAACAGGGGGCAATCAGCCCCAGCATTTT.

The rearrangement joins TRBV19 to TRBJ2-3, with 9 bases identical to TRBD1. The CDR3 sequence is 16 residues long. CDR1 LNHDA and CDR2 SQIVND come from the germline V gene (reference sequence). The V segment lost 4 bases and the J segment 5 bases; nucleotides outside the gene matches: 10. CDR3 in DNA: TGTGCCAGTAGTAAAAGTCCCGGGACAGGGTTAGATACGCAGTATTTT. The encoded protein is CASSKSPGTGLDTQYF.

This chain links TRBV19 with TRBJ1-2; D is perhaps TRBD1 (6 bases). This CDR3 region has 15 residues. Trimming cost V 4 bases and J 4 bases, with 16 bases left between them. Germline-derived CDR1 and CDR2 are LNHDA and SQIVND (reference sequence). The DNA for the CDR3 is TGTGCCAGTAGTAGTCAAGACAGGCCCCCCTATGGCTACACCTTC. It encodes CASSSQDRPPYGYTF.

V usage is TRBV5-4 and J usage is TRBJ2-5, with TRBD1 matching over 8 bases. Germline CDR1 reads SGHNT; CDR2 reads YYREEE (reference sequence). V was pared by 4 bases and J by 2 bases, with 1 base of the junction left unmatched. The CDR3 runs 13 residues. The CDR3 here is CASSGDRQETQYF. In DNA form, the CDR3 reads TGTGCCAGCAGCGGGGACAGGCAAGAGACCCAGTACTTC.

The sample holds one count of this clone. The V gene is TRBV5-1, the J gene TRBJ1-6; perhaps TRBD1 as D (5 bases). V lost 4 bases and J 6 bases, leaving 8 bases between the germline ends. CDR1 and CDR2 from the germline V gene are SGHRS and YFSETQ. The CDR3 sequence is 13 residues long. The CDR3: CASSDDSNSPLHF. CDR3 nucleotides: TGCGCCAGCAGCGATGACAGTAATTCACCCCTCCACTTT.